The rows below give T cell receptor beta chains drawn from one sample of a study of siplizumab effects on memory and regulatory T cells. The table came from immunoSEQ multiplex PCR; TCRdb's copy has only in-frame clones and leaves some out. The repertoire includes around 95,000 clones, 94% of them detected once, and approximately 1.4% sits in the top ten. Sample: non-Treg CD4+ T cells sorted from blood. The source is a human donor in good health. The CDR3 runs from the conserved cysteine through the conserved F or W. D genes are given only for firm matches.

J gene | V gene | D gene | CDR3 protein | CDR3 DNA
TRBJ2-2 | TRBV5-1 | - | CASSLSMGVGSTGELFF | TGCGCCAGCAGCTTGTCAATGGGGGTAGGGAGCACCGGGGAGCTGTTTTTT
TRBJ2-2 | TRBV11-2 | TRBD1 | CASSLRRIQGFAGELFF | TGTGCCAGCAGCTTAAGGCGTATACAGGGGTTCGCCGGGGAGCTGTTTTTT
TRBJ2-7 | TRBV29-1 | TRBD2 | CSVLQERTSGVSYEQYF | TGCAGCGTCTTACAGGAGCGGACTAGCGGGGTCTCCTACGAGCAGTACTTC
TRBJ2-3 | TRBV6-6 | - | CASSKQGTDTQYF | TGTGCCAGCAGCAAACAGGGTACAGATACGCAGTATTTT
TRBJ2-2 | TRBV9 | TRBD2 | CASSVTGGNTGELFF | TGTGCCAGCAGCGTAACGGGGGGGAACACCGGGGAGCTGTTTTTT
TRBJ2-3 | TRBV7-9 | - | CASSLGGARNEAQYF | TGTGCCAGCAGCTTAGGCGGAGCCCGGAACGAGGCGCAGTATTTT
TRBJ2-5 | TRBV6-5 | TRBD1 | CASSYSNDRGETQYF | TGTGCCAGCAGTTACTCAAATGACAGGGGCGAGACCCAGTACTTC
TRBJ1-5 | TRBV5-6 | - | CASSLGGPRGDQPQHF | TGTGCCAGCAGCTTGGGAGGGCCCCGAGGGGATCAGCCCCAGCATTTT
TRBJ2-7 | TRBV19 | TRBD2 | CASSDRLAGSYEQYF | TGTGCCAGTAGCGACCGACTAGCGGGGTCGTACGAGCAGTACTTC
TRBJ2-7 | TRBV27 | - | CASSLLTGEQYF | TGTGCCAGCAGTTTATTGACGGGTGAGCAGTACTTC
TRBJ2-7 | TRBV7-7 | TRBD2 | CASSTGPGLPSSEQYF | TGTGCTAGCAGCACGGGGCCGGGACTACCCTCGTCGGAGCAGTACTTC
TRBJ2-6 | TRBV2 | - | CASSQRGSGANVLTF | TGTGCCAGCAGTCAAAGGGGCTCTGGGGCCAACGTCCTGACTTTC
TRBJ2-7 | TRBV28 | TRBD1 | CASRDQGVLSYEQYF | TGTGCCAGCAGGGATCAGGGGGTCCTCTCCTACGAGCAGTACTTC
TRBJ1-3 | TRBV18 | - | CASSPVSGESGNTIYF | TGTGCCAGCTCACCAGTGTCAGGGGAGTCGGGAAACACCATATATTTT
TRBJ1-2 | TRBV19 | - | CASSRYSGLASYGYTF | TGTGCCAGTAGTAGATACTCAGGGTTGGCGAGCTATGGCTACACCTTC
TRBJ2-4 | TRBV27 | - | CASSLPPTGVKNIQYF | TGTGCCAGCAGTTTACCACCCACGGGAGTAAAAAACATTCAGTACTTC
TRBJ2-7 | TRBV10-1 | TRBD2 | CASSPGLAGVVEQYF | TGCGCCAGCAGCCCCGGTCTAGCGGGAGTCGTCGAGCAGTACTTC
TRBJ2-1 | TRBV28 | TRBD2 | CASSPIAGAYNEQFF | TGTGCCAGCAGTCCCATAGCGGGAGCCTACAATGAGCAGTTCTTC
TRBJ2-4 | TRBV11-2 | - | CASSLIGESLAKNIQYF | TGTGCCAGCTCACTTATTGGGGAGAGCCTAGCCAAAAACATTCAGTACTTC
TRBJ1-2 | TRBV5-1 | - | CASSLEQNYGYTF | TGCGCCAGCAGCTTGGAACAAAACTATGGCTACACCTTC
TRBJ2-6 | TRBV11-3 | - | CASSSGFPRSGANVLTF | TGTGCCAGCAGCTCGGGATTCCCTCGCTCTGGGGCCAACGTCCTGACTTTC
TRBJ2-5 | TRBV18 | - | CASSPQGETQYF | TGTGCCAGCTCACCACAGGGAGAGACCCAGTACTTC